Listed below are T cell receptor beta chains from one sample, sequenced in a study of OX40 agonist ivuxolimab in advanced cancers. Generated by immunoSEQ multiplex PCR, the TCRdb table keeps only in-frame clones and is missing some. The table records around 50,000 clones, roughly 90% of them present only once. The starting material was CD4+ or CD8+ T cells sorted from blood, obtained in a trial of the OX40 agonist ivuxolimab. The receptors stem from an adult with an advanced solid tumor such as melanoma, head and neck, liver or kidney cancer. Each CDR3 is given with its conserved first and last residue. D genes are given only for firm matches. Part of the rows lack a size; the others show once, few, many or a class for expanded clones.

j_gene: TRBJ1-2
v_gene: TRBV5-1
abundance: NA
d_gene: NA
CDR3aa: CASSMDRYGYTF
CDR3nt: TGCGCCAGCAGCATGGACAGATATGGCTACACCTTC

j_gene: TRBJ2-3
v_gene: TRBV2
abundance: NA
d_gene: NA
CDR3aa: CASSEDDHPTDTQYF
CDR3nt: TGTGCCAGCAGTGAAGACGATCATCCCACAGATACGCAGTATTTT

j_gene: TRBJ1-1
v_gene: TRBV14
abundance: NA
d_gene: NA
CDR3aa: CASSQGVETEAFF
CDR3nt: TGTGCCAGCAGCCAGGGAGTGGAGACTGAAGCTTTCTTT

j_gene: TRBJ1-2
v_gene: TRBV10-3
abundance: large
d_gene: NA
CDR3aa: CAISESPDNYGYTF
CDR3nt: TGTGCCATCAGTGAGTCTCCGGATAACTATGGCTACACCTTC

j_gene: TRBJ2-7
v_gene: TRBV2
abundance: once
d_gene: TRBD1
CDR3aa: CASSTGTGIYEQYF
CDR3nt: TGTGCCAGCAGCACCGGGACAGGTATCTACGAGCAGTACTTC

j_gene: TRBJ1-2
v_gene: TRBV27
abundance: NA
d_gene: TRBD1
CDR3aa: CASSSGQGAYGYTF
CDR3nt: TGTGCCAGCAGTTCGGGACAGGGGGCTTATGGCTACACCTTC

j_gene: TRBJ2-7
v_gene: TRBV29-1
abundance: NA
d_gene: TRBD2
CDR3aa: CSVNGLAGFEQYF
CDR3nt: TGCAGCGTCAACGGACTAGCGGGATTTGAGCAGTACTTC

j_gene: TRBJ2-7
v_gene: TRBV4-1
abundance: NA
d_gene: TRBD1
CDR3aa: CASSWTGADYEQYF
CDR3nt: TGCGCCAGCAGCTGGACAGGGGCGGACTACGAGCAGTACTTC

j_gene: TRBJ2-1
v_gene: TRBV30
abundance: NA
d_gene: TRBD2
CDR3aa: CAWGFSGILPYNEQFF
CDR3nt: TGTGCCTGGGGTTTTAGCGGGATCCTTCCCTACAATGAGCAGTTCTTC

j_gene: TRBJ2-7
v_gene: TRBV19
abundance: NA
d_gene: TRBD2
CDR3aa: CASSISGTSGSYEQYF
CDR3nt: TGTGCCAGTAGTATCTCCGGGACTAGCGGGAGTTACGAGCAGTACTTC

j_gene: TRBJ2-7
v_gene: TRBV29-1
abundance: NA
d_gene: TRBD1
CDR3aa: CSTTTGTGAYEQYF
CDR3nt: TGCAGCACCACTACCGGGACAGGGGCTTACGAGCAGTACTTC

j_gene: TRBJ1-5
v_gene: TRBV6-1
abundance: NA
d_gene: NA
CDR3aa: CASFEGVNSNQPQHF
CDR3nt: TGTGCCAGCTTTGAAGGGGTGAATAGCAATCAGCCCCAGCATTTT

j_gene: TRBJ2-3
v_gene: TRBV4-1
abundance: NA
d_gene: NA
CDR3aa: CASSQDTVFGPSTDTQYF
CDR3nt: TGCGCCAGCAGCCAAGATACTGTGTTTGGACCGAGCACAGATACGCAGTATTTT

j_gene: TRBJ2-2
v_gene: TRBV9
abundance: NA
d_gene: TRBD1
CDR3aa: CASSVGDGGTGRTGELFF
CDR3nt: TGTGCCAGCAGCGTAGGTGATGGGGGGACAGGGCGCACCGGGGAGCTGTTTTTT

j_gene: TRBJ2-5
v_gene: TRBV5-1
abundance: NA
d_gene: NA
CDR3aa: CASSLAYGLPETQYF
CDR3nt: TGCGCCAGCAGCTTGGCCTATGGCCTTCCAGAGACCCAGTACTTC

j_gene: TRBJ2-7
v_gene: TRBV7-8
abundance: once
d_gene: NA
CDR3aa: CASSLEFGVWSEQYF
CDR3nt: TGTGCCAGCAGCTTAGAATTTGGGGTTTGGAGCGAGCAGTACTTC

j_gene: TRBJ2-1
v_gene: TRBV6-9
abundance: NA
d_gene: TRBD1
CDR3aa: CASRNRGEVYNEQFF
CDR3nt: TGTGCCAGCAGGAACAGGGGGGAAGTCTACAATGAGCAGTTCTTC

j_gene: TRBJ1-4
v_gene: TRBV4-1
abundance: NA
d_gene: NA
CDR3aa: CASSQVDQLGEKLFF
CDR3nt: TGCGCCAGCAGCCAAGTAGACCAACTGGGGGAAAAACTGTTTTTT

j_gene: TRBJ2-2
v_gene: TRBV25-1
abundance: NA
d_gene: NA
CDR3aa: CASSEFGGTGELFF
CDR3nt: TGTGCCAGCAGTGAATTTGGGGGCACCGGGGAGCTGTTTTTT

j_gene: TRBJ2-7
v_gene: TRBV27
abundance: NA
d_gene: NA
CDR3aa: CASRDSSFYEQYF
CDR3nt: TGTGCCAGCAGGGACAGTTCATTCTACGAGCAGTACTTC

j_gene: TRBJ1-3
v_gene: TRBV27
abundance: NA
d_gene: NA
CDR3aa: CASSLGSSSTIYF
CDR3nt: TGTGCCAGCAGTTTAGGCAGCTCCAGCACCATATATTTT

j_gene: TRBJ2-1
v_gene: TRBV10-3
abundance: once
d_gene: NA
CDR3aa: CAISVVAESSYNEQFF
CDR3nt: TGTGCCATCAGTGTGGTAGCGGAAAGCTCCTACAATGAGCAGTTCTTC

j_gene: TRBJ2-7
v_gene: TRBV12-5
abundance: NA
d_gene: NA
CDR3aa: CASGLGRVDEQYF
CDR3nt: TGTGCTAGTGGTTTGGGCCGGGTCGACGAGCAGTACTTC

j_gene: TRBJ2-1
v_gene: TRBV5-6
abundance: NA
d_gene: TRBD1
CDR3aa: CASSLYRGRGNEQFF
CDR3nt: TGTGCCAGCAGCTTGTACAGGGGACGAGGCAATGAGCAGTTCTTC

j_gene: TRBJ2-7
v_gene: TRBV2
abundance: NA
d_gene: NA
CDR3aa: CASSEESGRFYEQYF
CDR3nt: TGTGCCAGCAGTGAAGAGTCAGGGCGTTTTTACGAGCAGTACTTC

j_gene: TRBJ2-1
v_gene: TRBV4-1
abundance: once
d_gene: TRBD2
CDR3aa: CASSRSYGGGDYNEQFF
CDR3nt: TGCGCCAGCAGCCGATCCTACGGGGGGGGAGATTACAATGAGCAGTTCTTC

j_gene: TRBJ1-1
v_gene: TRBV10-3
abundance: NA
d_gene: NA
CDR3aa: CAIMGGLNTEAFF
CDR3nt: TGTGCCATCATGGGGGGGCTGAACACTGAAGCTTTCTTT

j_gene: TRBJ1-2
v_gene: TRBV19
abundance: NA
d_gene: TRBD1
CDR3aa: CASTSTHRDSYGYTF
CDR3nt: TGTGCCAGTACCAGCACCCACCGGGACAGCTATGGCTACACCTTC

j_gene: TRBJ1-1
v_gene: TRBV2
abundance: once
d_gene: NA
CDR3aa: CASERVTLNTEAFF
CDR3nt: TGTGCCAGCGAGAGAGTCACCTTGAACACTGAAGCTTTCTTT

j_gene: TRBJ2-5
v_gene: TRBV5-4
abundance: once
d_gene: NA
CDR3aa: CASSLAETQYF
CDR3nt: TGTGCCAGCAGCTTGGCCGAGACCCAGTACTTC

j_gene: TRBJ2-7
v_gene: TRBV27
abundance: once
d_gene: NA
CDR3aa: CASSLTGSSHEQYF
CDR3nt: TGTGCCAGCAGTTTAACAGGGTCAAGTCACGAGCAGTACTTC

j_gene: TRBJ1-2
v_gene: TRBV11-1
abundance: NA
d_gene: NA
CDR3aa: CASSLAVNYGYTF
CDR3nt: TGTGCCAGCAGCTTGGCGGTTAACTATGGCTACACCTTC

j_gene: TRBJ2-7
v_gene: TRBV6-6
abundance: NA
d_gene: NA
CDR3aa: CASSYGSGDEQYF
CDR3nt: TGTGCCAGCAGTTACGGGTCAGGGGACGAGCAGTACTTC

j_gene: TRBJ1-3
v_gene: TRBV28
abundance: NA
d_gene: NA
CDR3aa: CASSLARSSGNTIYF
CDR3nt: TGTGCCAGCAGTTTGGCCCGGAGCTCTGGAAACACCATATATTTT

j_gene: TRBJ2-5
v_gene: TRBV28
abundance: NA
d_gene: TRBD2
CDR3aa: CASSALAGGPLETQYF
CDR3nt: TGTGCCAGCAGTGCGCTCGCGGGAGGACCACTGGAGACCCAGTACTTC

j_gene: TRBJ2-7
v_gene: TRBV7-2
abundance: NA
d_gene: TRBD2
CDR3aa: CASSFGPSTGGSYEQYF
CDR3nt: TGTGCCAGCAGCTTTGGACCGAGTACGGGGGGCTCCTACGAGCAGTACTTC

j_gene: TRBJ2-1
v_gene: TRBV5-1
abundance: NA
d_gene: TRBD2
CDR3aa: CASSFLAGGTDEQFF
CDR3nt: TGCGCCAGCAGCTTTCTAGCGGGGGGGACGGATGAGCAGTTCTTC

j_gene: TRBJ1-1
v_gene: TRBV4-1
abundance: NA
d_gene: TRBD1
CDR3aa: CASSQGPPGGNTEAFF
CDR3nt: TGCGCCAGCAGCCAAGGGCCCCCAGGGGGGAACACTGAAGCTTTCTTT

j_gene: TRBJ2-3
v_gene: TRBV4-1
abundance: NA
d_gene: TRBD2
CDR3aa: CASSRGGDPDTQYF
CDR3nt: TGCGCCAGCAGTCGGGGGGGTGACCCAGATACGCAGTATTTT

j_gene: TRBJ2-3
v_gene: TRBV11-3
abundance: NA
d_gene: TRBD2
CDR3aa: CASSFGTSGDGTDTQYF
CDR3nt: TGTGCCAGCAGCTTTGGGACTAGCGGGGATGGGACAGATACGCAGTATTTT

j_gene: TRBJ2-7
v_gene: TRBV5-1
abundance: once
d_gene: TRBD1
CDR3aa: CASSRRQGLSYEQYF
CDR3nt: TGCGCCAGCAGCCGGAGACAGGGGCTCTCCTACGAGCAGTACTTC

j_gene: TRBJ2-5
v_gene: TRBV7-9
abundance: NA
d_gene: TRBD1
CDR3aa: CASSLRDRVYF
CDR3nt: TGTGCCAGCAGCTTAAGGGACAGGGTCTACTTC

j_gene: TRBJ2-2
v_gene: TRBV19
abundance: NA
d_gene: NA
CDR3aa: CASTGPGELFF
CDR3nt: TGTGCCAGTACGGGTCCCGGGGAGCTGTTTTTT

j_gene: TRBJ2-7
v_gene: TRBV11-2
abundance: NA
d_gene: NA
CDR3aa: CASSLVVVLESSYEQYF
CDR3nt: TGTGCCAGCAGCTTAGTTGTGGTGCTAGAGTCCTCCTACGAGCAGTACTTC

j_gene: TRBJ1-2
v_gene: TRBV29-1
abundance: NA
d_gene: NA
CDR3aa: CSVGVPSLGQYPGYGYTF
CDR3nt: TGCAGCGTTGGAGTTCCCAGCCTCGGACAGTATCCTGGCTATGGCTACACCTTC

j_gene: TRBJ2-7
v_gene: TRBV21-1
abundance: NA
d_gene: NA
CDR3aa: CASSKRLDRGPSAEEYEQYF
CDR3nt: TGTGCCAGCAGCAAACGGCTTGACAGGGGCCCCTCGGCGGAAGAGTACGAGCAGTACTTC

j_gene: TRBJ2-2
v_gene: TRBV5-4
abundance: NA
d_gene: NA
CDR3aa: CASSLEAGVDTGELFF
CDR3nt: TGTGCCAGCAGCTTGGAGGCAGGGGTTGATACCGGGGAGCTGTTTTTT

j_gene: TRBJ2-1
v_gene: TRBV7-9
abundance: NA
d_gene: TRBD2
CDR3aa: CASSLVAGGYNEQFF
CDR3nt: TGTGCCAGCAGCTTAGTTGCGGGAGGGTACAATGAGCAGTTCTTC

j_gene: TRBJ1-4
v_gene: TRBV7-6
abundance: NA
d_gene: NA
CDR3aa: CASRRHGGVGEKLFF
CDR3nt: TGTGCCAGCAGACGACACGGGGGCGTAGGAGAAAAACTGTTTTTT

j_gene: TRBJ2-1
v_gene: TRBV19
abundance: once
d_gene: NA
CDR3aa: CASSLGFGAEGYEQFF
CDR3nt: TGTGCCAGTAGTTTAGGCTTCGGGGCGGAGGGGTATGAGCAGTTCTTC

j_gene: TRBJ2-1
v_gene: TRBV27
abundance: NA
d_gene: TRBD2
CDR3aa: CASNLQTSGRYNEQFF
CDR3nt: TGTGCCAGCAATTTGCAGACTAGCGGGAGGTACAATGAGCAGTTCTTC